The sequence of this TCR beta chain was determined in a study of cytomegalovirus exposure and HLA in healthy donors. V lost 3 bases and J 0 bases, leaving 12 bases between the germline ends. The CDR3 length is 17 residues. Germline values: CDR1 KGHSH, CDR2 LQKENI. The PCR was carried out with 60 Vbeta primers and 13 Jbeta primers. The repertoire was sequenced with immunoSEQ multiplex PCR; TCRdb's copy has only in-frame clones and lacks some. The table lists about 130,000 clones, 8.5% to 10% of them singletons. This clone was seen more than once but under ten times. The receptor comes from a man in his forties or fifties in good health and CMV-seronegative. The sample comprised PBMCs. This chain connects TRBV18 to TRBJ2-6; no clear D gene. CDR3 protein: CASSPSLVSSGANVLTF. CDR3 nucleotide sequence: TGTGCCAGCTCACCTTCCTTGGTCAGCTCTGGGGCCAACGTCCTGACTTTC.